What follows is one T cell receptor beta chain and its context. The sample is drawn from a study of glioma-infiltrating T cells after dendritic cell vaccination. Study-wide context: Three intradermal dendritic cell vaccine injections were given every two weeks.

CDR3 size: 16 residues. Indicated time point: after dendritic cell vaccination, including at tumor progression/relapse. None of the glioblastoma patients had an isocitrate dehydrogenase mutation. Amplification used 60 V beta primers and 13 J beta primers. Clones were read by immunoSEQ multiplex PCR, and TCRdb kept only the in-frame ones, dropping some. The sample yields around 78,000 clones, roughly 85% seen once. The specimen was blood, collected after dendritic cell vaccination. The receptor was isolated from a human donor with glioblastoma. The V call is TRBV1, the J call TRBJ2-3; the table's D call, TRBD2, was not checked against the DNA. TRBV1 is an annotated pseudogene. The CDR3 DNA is TGCACCAGCAGCCAAACTCCTAGCGGGAGCACAGATACGCAGTATTTT. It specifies CTSSQTPSGSTDTQYF.